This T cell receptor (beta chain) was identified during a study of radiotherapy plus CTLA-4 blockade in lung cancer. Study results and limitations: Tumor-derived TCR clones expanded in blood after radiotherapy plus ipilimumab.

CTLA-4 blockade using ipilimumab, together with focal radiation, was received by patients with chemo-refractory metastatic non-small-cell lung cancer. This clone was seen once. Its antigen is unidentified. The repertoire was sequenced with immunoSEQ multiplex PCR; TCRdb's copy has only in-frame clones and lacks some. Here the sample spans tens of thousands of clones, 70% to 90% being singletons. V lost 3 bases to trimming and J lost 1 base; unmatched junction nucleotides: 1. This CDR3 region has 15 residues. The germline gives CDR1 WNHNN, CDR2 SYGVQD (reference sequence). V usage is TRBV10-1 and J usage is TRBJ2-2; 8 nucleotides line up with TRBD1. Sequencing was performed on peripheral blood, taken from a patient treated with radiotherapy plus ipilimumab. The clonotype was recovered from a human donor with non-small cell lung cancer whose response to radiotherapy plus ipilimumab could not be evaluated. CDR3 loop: CASSEGQGNTGELFF. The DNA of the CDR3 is TGCGCCAGCAGTGAAGGACAGGGGAACACCGGGGAGCTGTTTTTT.